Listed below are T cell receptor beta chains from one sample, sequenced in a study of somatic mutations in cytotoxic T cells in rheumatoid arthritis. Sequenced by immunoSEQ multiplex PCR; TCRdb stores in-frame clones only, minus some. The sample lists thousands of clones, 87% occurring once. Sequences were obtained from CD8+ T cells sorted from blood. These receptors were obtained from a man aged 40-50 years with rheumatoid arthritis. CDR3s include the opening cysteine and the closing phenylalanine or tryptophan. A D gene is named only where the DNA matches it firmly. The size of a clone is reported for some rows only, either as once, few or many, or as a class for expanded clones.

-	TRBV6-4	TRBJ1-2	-	CASSEKEGAGYTF	TGTGCCAGCAGTGAAAAGGAGGGTGCTGGCTACACCTTC
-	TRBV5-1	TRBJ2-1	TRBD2	CASISGTSNEQFF	TGCGCCAGCATCTCCGGGACTAGCAATGAGCAGTTCTTC
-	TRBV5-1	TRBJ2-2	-	CASSLAGNEVAGELFF	TGCGCCAGCAGCTTGGCGGGAAACGAGGTTGCCGGGGAGCTGTTTTTT
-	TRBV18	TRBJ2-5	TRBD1	CASSLVGQGAKETQYF	TGTGCCAGCTCACTTGTCGGACAGGGGGCGAAGGAGACCCAGTACTTC
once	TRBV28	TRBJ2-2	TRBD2	CASSFIAGENNTGELFF	TGTGCCAGCAGTTTTATAGCGGGGGAGAATAACACCGGGGAGCTGTTTTTT
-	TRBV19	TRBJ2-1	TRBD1	CASSMSTGNEQFF	TGTGCCAGTAGTATGTCGACAGGGAATGAGCAGTTCTTC
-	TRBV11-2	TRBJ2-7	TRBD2	CASSLESSGGAGYEQYF	TGTGCCAGCAGCTTAGAGTCGAGCGGGGGGGCCGGGTACGAGCAGTACTTC
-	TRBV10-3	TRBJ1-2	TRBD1	CAISESGKGALGYTF	TGTGCCATCAGTGAGAGTGGAAAGGGGGCGCTGGGCTACACCTTC
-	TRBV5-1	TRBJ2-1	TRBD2	CASSGTSGGDNEQFF	TGCGCCAGCAGCGGGACTAGCGGGGGTGATAATGAGCAGTTCTTC
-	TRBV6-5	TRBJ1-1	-	CASSYTGMSTEAFF	TGTGCCAGCAGTTACACAGGGATGAGCACTGAAGCTTTCTTT
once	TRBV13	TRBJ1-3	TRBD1	CASSYGQGAMANTIYF	TGTGCCAGCAGCTACGGACAGGGGGCTATGGCAAACACCATATATTTT
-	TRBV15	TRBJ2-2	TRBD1	CATSSSLGTDDTGELFF	TGTGCCACCAGCAGTAGCCTGGGGACAGACGACACCGGGGAGCTGTTTTTT
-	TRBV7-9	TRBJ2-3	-	CASSSTLYTYTDTQYF	TGTGCCAGCAGCTCTACGCTGTATACCTACACAGATACGCAGTATTTT
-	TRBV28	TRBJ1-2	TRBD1	CASSLVGTGSYGYTF	TGTGCCAGCAGTTTAGTTGGGACAGGAAGCTATGGCTACACCTTC
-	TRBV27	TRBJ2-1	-	CASSYSTQGNEQFF	TGTGCCAGCAGTTACAGTACCCAGGGCAATGAGCAGTTCTTC
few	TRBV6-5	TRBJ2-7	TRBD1	CASSYSGQSSSYEQYF	TGTGCCAGCAGTTACTCGGGACAGTCGAGCTCCTACGAGCAGTACTTC
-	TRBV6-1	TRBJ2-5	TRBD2	CASSGLAGAQETQYF	TGTGCCAGCAGCGGACTAGCGGGGGCCCAAGAGACCCAGTACTTC
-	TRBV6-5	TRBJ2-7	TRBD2	CASSLRTSGYEQYF	TGTGCCAGCAGCCTCCGGACTAGCGGTTACGAGCAGTACTTC
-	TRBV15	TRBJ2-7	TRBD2	CATSRAPRTSGGPEQYF	TGTGCCACCAGCAGAGCCCCCCGTACTAGCGGGGGTCCCGAGCAGTACTTC
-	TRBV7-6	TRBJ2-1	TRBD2	CASSLAPGGTYNEQFF	TGTGCCAGCAGCTTAGCGCCGGGGGGAACCTACAATGAGCAGTTCTTC
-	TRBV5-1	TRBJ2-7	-	CASSPDSYEQYF	TGCGCCAGCAGCCCGGACAGCTACGAGCAGTACTTC
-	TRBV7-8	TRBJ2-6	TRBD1	CASSSRTGTSGANVLTF	TGTGCCAGCAGCTCAAGGACAGGGACCTCTGGGGCCAACGTCCTGACTTTC
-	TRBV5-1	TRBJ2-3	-	CASTGEHGHLDTQYF	TGCGCCAGCACGGGAGAGCACGGACACCTTGATACGCAGTATTTT
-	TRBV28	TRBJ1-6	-	CASSLGRYNSPLHF	TGTGCCAGCAGTTTAGGCCGCTATAATTCACCCCTCCACTTT
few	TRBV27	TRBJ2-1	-	CASSLTRYSYNEQFF	TGTGCCAGCAGCCTAACCAGGTACTCCTACAATGAGCAGTTCTTC
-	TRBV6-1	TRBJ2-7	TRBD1	CASSPGTGKYEQYF	TGTGCCAGCAGCCCCGGGACAGGGAAATACGAGCAGTACTTC
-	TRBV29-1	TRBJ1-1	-	CSVVGLEAFF	TGCAGCGTCGTGGGGCTTGAAGCTTTCTTT
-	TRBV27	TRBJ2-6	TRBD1	CASSPSTGESGANVLTF	TGTGCCAGCAGTCCCTCGACAGGGGAGTCTGGGGCCAACGTCCTGACTTTC
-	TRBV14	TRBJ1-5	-	CASSLRGNQPQHF	TGTGCCAGCAGCCTCCGAGGCAATCAGCCCCAGCATTTT